This TCR beta chain was identified in a study of blood T cell repertoires in COVID-19. Study-wide context: Both acute and convalescent COVID-19 samples were obtained from the United States, Italy and Spain. Sources were T cells, B-cell-depleted T cells, or PBMCs; the material itself was cDNA or gDNA.

Seattle's enrolled individuals joined amid active infection and were then monitored longitudinally. Original methodology: How many nucleated cells were present was estimated from reference gene primer amplification. The data were produced by immunoSEQ multiplex PCR, yet TCRdb's version contains in-frame clones alone and is incomplete. V, J and clone size are those of that table, while D and trimming were read from the DNA. The sample records about 210,000 clones, 75% to 85% being singletons. The germline V gene has CDR1 MDHEN and CDR2 SYDVKM. V was trimmed by 4 bases and J by 8 bases, leaving 42 bases between them. The CDR3 runs 23 residues.

The receptor was derived from a man aged 50-60 years with COVID-19, enrolled during active disease. What was sequenced was peripheral blood. This sequence joins TRBV28 and TRBJ2-1; D tentatively reads TRBD1 or TRBD2 (9 bases each). CDR3 region: CASSSHWDRVRTSAILTIDEQFF. CDR3 in DNA: TGTGCCAGCAGTTCACACTGGGACAGGGTTCGGACTAGCGCCATTCTTACAATCGATGAGCAGTTCTTC.